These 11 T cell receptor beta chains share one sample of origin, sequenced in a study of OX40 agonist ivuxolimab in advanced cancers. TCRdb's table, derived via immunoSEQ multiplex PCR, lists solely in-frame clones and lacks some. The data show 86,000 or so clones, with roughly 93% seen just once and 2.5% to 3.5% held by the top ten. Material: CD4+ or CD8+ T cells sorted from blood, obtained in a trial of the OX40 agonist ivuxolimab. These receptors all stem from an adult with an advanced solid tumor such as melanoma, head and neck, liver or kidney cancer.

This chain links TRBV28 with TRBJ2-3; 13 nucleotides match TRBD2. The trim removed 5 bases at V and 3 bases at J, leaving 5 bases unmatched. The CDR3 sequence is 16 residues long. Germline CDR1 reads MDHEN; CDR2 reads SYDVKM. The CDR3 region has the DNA TGTGCCAGCAGTCTCCCGGGACTAGCGGGAACAGATACGCAGTATTTT. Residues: CASSLPGLAGTDTQYF.

CDR3 DNA sequence: TGTGCCAGCAGTGACTCGGTAGGTCGGTCCTTATCCTACAATGAGCAGTTCTTC. Translation gives CASSDSVGRSLSYNEQFF. The rearrangement links TRBV6-4 to TRBJ2-1; D not resolved. Germline V CDR1 and CDR2: MRHNA, SNTAGT. Trimming removed 0 bases at V and 1 base at J, with 16 bases between. The CDR3 extends over 18 amino acids.

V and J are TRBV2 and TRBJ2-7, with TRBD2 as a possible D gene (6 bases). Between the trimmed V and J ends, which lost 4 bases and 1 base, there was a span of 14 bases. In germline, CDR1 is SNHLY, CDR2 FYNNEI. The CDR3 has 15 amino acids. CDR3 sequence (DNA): TGTGCCAGCAGTGGGTTTTGGGACTTTTCCTACGAGCAGTACTTC. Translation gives CASSGFWDFSYEQYF.

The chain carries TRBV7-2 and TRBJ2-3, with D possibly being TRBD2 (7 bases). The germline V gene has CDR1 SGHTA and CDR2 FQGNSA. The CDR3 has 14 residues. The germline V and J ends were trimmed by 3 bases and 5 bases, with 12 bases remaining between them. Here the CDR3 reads CASSFAGAGDTQYF. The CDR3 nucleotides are TGTGCCAGCAGCTTTGCGGGGGCCGGAGATACGCAGTATTTT.

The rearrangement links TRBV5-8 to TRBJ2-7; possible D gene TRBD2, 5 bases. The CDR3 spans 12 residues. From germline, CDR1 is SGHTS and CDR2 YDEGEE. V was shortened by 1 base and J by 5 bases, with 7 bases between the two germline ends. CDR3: CASSLPGDEQYF. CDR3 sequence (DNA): TGTGCCAGCAGCTTGCCCGGGGACGAGCAGTACTTC. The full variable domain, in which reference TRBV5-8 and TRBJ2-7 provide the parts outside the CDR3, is EAGVTQSPTHLIKTRGQQATLRCSPISGHTSVYWYQQALGLGLQFLLWYDEGEERNRGNFPPRFSGRQFPNYSSELNVNALELEDSALYLCASSLPGDEQYFGPGTRLTVT.

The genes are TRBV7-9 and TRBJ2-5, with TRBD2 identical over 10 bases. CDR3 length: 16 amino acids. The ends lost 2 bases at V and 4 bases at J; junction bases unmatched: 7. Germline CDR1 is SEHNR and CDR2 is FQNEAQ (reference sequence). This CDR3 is CASSLKASGSLETQYF. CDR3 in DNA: TGTGCCAGCAGCTTAAAGGCTAGCGGGAGTTTAGAGACCCAGTACTTC.

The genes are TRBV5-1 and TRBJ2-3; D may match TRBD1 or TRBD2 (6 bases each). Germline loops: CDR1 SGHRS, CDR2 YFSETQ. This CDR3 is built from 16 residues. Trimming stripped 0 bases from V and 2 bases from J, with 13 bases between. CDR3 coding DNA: TGCGCCAGCAGCTTGGGGAGGGACACCTACACAGATACGCAGTATTTT. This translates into CASSLGRDTYTDTQYF.

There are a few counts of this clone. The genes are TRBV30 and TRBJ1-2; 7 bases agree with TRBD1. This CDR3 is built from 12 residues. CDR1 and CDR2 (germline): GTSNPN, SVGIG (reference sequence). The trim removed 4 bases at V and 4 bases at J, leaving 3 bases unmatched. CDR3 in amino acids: CAWTRDSYGYTF. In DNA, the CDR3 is TGTGCCTGGACCCGGGACAGCTATGGCTACACCTTC.

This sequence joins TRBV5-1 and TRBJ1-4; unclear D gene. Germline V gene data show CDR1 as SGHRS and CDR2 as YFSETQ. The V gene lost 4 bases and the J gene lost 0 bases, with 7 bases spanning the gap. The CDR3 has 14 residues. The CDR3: CASSPTATNEKLFF. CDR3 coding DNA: TGCGCCAGCAGCCCGACGGCAACTAATGAAAAACTGTTTTTT. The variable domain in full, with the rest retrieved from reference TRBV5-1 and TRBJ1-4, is KAGVTQTPRYLIKTRGQQVTLSCSPISGHRSVSWYQQTPGQGLQFLFEYFSETQRNKGNFPGRFSGRQFSNSRSEMNVSTLELGDSALYLCASSPTATNEKLFFGSGTQLSVL.

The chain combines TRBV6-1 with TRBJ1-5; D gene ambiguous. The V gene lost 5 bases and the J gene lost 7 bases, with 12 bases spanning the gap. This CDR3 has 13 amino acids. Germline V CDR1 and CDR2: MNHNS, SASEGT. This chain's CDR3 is CASSTQVDQPQHF. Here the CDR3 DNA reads TGTGCCAGCAGTACCCAGGTGGACCAGCCCCAGCATTTT.

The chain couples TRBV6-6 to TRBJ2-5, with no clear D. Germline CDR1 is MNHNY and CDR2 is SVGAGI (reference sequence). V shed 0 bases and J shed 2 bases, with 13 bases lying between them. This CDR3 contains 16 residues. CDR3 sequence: CASSYSIGQAQETQYF. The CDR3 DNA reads TGTGCCAGCAGTTACTCGATAGGTCAGGCTCAAGAGACCCAGTACTTC.